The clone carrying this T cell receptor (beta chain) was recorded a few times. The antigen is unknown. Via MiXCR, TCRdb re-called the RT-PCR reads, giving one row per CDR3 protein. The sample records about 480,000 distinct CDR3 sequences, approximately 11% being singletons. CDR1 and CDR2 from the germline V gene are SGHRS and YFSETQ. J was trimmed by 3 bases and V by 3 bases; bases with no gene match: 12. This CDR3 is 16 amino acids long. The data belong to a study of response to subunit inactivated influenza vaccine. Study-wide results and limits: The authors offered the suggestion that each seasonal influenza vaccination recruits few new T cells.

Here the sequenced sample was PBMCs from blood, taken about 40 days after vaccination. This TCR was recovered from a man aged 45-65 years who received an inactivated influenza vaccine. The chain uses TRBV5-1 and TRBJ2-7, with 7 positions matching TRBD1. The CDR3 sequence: CASSYEGALRGYEQYF. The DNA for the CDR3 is TGCGCCAGCAGCTATGAGGGGGCGTTGAGAGGCTACGAGCAGTACTTC.